The 28 T cell receptor beta chains below all came from one sample that was sequenced in a study of T cells in Graves' hyperthyroidism and ophthalmopathy. Researchers took RNA transcripts and amplified the TCR beta CDR3 regions from them. The HTBI primer set drove a first-round RT-PCR of the TCR CDR3. Each CDR3 protein is one row after TCRdb ran MiXCR on the multiplex PCR reads. The sample has 330,000 or so distinct CDR3 sequences, 15% to 20% seen once. Sequenced sample: blood. These receptors came from a man aged 50 or older with Graves' ophthalmopathy.

This clonotype was found many times. The V call is TRBV7-2, the J call TRBJ2-1; D not resolved. CDR3 length equals 15 residues. CDR1 SGHTA and CDR2 FQGNSA come from the germline V gene. V gave up 1 base and J gave up 0 bases, with 7 bases separating them. The DNA for the CDR3 is TGTGCCAGCAGCTTAGACCCTAGCTCCTACAATGAGCAGTTCTTC. Protein: CASSLDPSSYNEQFF.

Many counts were recorded for this clonotype. The chain is built from TRBV20-1 and TRBJ2-7, with TRBD2 matching 11 bases. J was trimmed by 1 base and V by 0 bases; bases with no gene match: 5. The germline gives CDR1 DFQATT, CDR2 SNEGSKA (reference sequence). The CDR3 is 16 residues long. As DNA, the CDR3 is TGCAGTGCTAGAGATCCGACTAGCGGGGATTCCTACGAGCAGTACTTC. Residues: CSARDPTSGDSYEQYF.

This clonotype was observed many times. The chain uses TRBV7-8 and TRBJ2-2; 13 nucleotides align to TRBD2. Germline V gene data show CDR1 as SGHVS and CDR2 as FQNEAQ. This CDR3 has 16 residues. V gave up 5 bases and J gave up 7 bases; unmatched junction bases: 7. CDR3 sequence: CASSPLWTSGSGELFF. CDR3 nucleotides: TGTGCCAGCAGCCCCCTGTGGACTAGCGGGAGCGGGGAGCTGTTTTTT.

This clonotype was found a few times. V is TRBV4-1 and J is TRBJ2-2; the D call may be TRBD1 or TRBD2 (5 bases each). The CDR3 extends over 14 amino acids. The germline V gene encodes CDR1 MGHRA and CDR2 YSYEKL. V was trimmed by 5 bases and J by 8 bases, leaving 15 bases between them. The CDR3 spells CASSAGTALGELFF. The CDR3 bases are TGCGCCAGCAGCGCCGGGACCGCCCTAGGGGAGCTGTTTTTT.

With regard to this clonotype: The conserved phenylalanine or tryptophan is not found at the CDR3 terminus, so this likely reflects a read error. The J gene is TRBJ1-1, the V gene TRBV7-2, with a possible D match to TRBD1 (6 bases). The CDR3 has 14 residues. CDR1 SGHTA and CDR2 FQGNSA come from the germline V gene. V gave up 5 bases and J gave up 0 bases, with 10 bases separating them. The CDR3 bases are TGTGCCAGCAGCCTCGACAGGATGAACACTGAAGCTTTCCTT. This codes for CASSLDRMNTEAFL.

The CDR3 loop reads CASSSWGQGDSTEAFF. DNA for the CDR3: TGTGCCAGCAGCTCTTGGGGACAGGGGGATAGCACTGAAGCTTTCTTT. The chain couples TRBV7-9 to TRBJ1-1; 11 nucleotides match TRBD1. There are 16 residues in the CDR3. V lost 4 bases, J lost 4 bases, and 8 bases stayed unmatched. Germline V gene sequence: CDR1 SEHNR, CDR2 FQNEAQ (reference sequence).

This clonotype was recorded many times. The chain employs TRBV4-1 and TRBJ2-7; D call uncertain. Germline-derived CDR1 and CDR2 are MGHRA and YSYEKL. This CDR3 has 12 amino acids. Trimming removed 8 bases from V and 6 bases from J, with 14 bases in between. CDR3 coding DNA: TGCGCCAGCCCCCGCGGATACGGCGAGCAGTACTTC. Amino acids: CASPRGYGEQYF.

At least ten counts were recorded for this clonotype. V usage is TRBV7-2 and J usage is TRBJ1-1; no firm D call. From germline, CDR1 is SGHTA and CDR2 FQGNSA. V was cut by 0 bases and J by 5 bases, with 13 bases left in between. The CDR3 extends over 15 amino acids. The CDR3 DNA follows: TGTGCCAGCAGCTTAGCGGGCTTAAGTAGGACTGAAGCTTTCTTT. Translating gives CASSLAGLSRTEAFF.

This clonotype turned up a few times. J is TRBJ1-5 and V is TRBV20-1; D may be TRBD1 (5 bases). Germline V gene lookup returns CDR1 DFQATT and CDR2 SNEGSKA (reference sequence). This CDR3 is 14 amino acids long. Trimming stripped 7 bases from V and 7 bases from J, with 20 bases between. CDR3 coding DNA: TGCAGTGGAGGGAATGCGGGGGAGGTCCAGCCCCAGCATTTT. Its protein product is CSGGNAGEVQPQHF.

This clonotype has just a few counts. V usage is TRBV12-3 or TRBV12-4 and J usage is TRBJ1-6; unclear D gene. V was clipped by 1 base and J by 7 bases, with 8 bases between them. There are 14 residues in the CDR3. The CDR3 nucleotides read TGTGCCAGCAGTTTAGGGACGCAAAATTCACCCCTCCACTTT. This codes for CASSLGTQNSPLHF.

V is TRBV29-1 and J is TRBJ2-1; 8 bases are shared with TRBD2. CDR1 is SQVTM, CDR2 ANQGSEA, per germline. The junction had 6 bases not matched to a gene; V was cut back by 3 bases and J by 8 bases. The CDR3 length is 13 residues. CDR3 loop: CSVESGRVYEQFF. In DNA, the CDR3 is TGCAGCGTTGAGAGCGGGAGAGTCTATGAGCAGTTCTTC.

This clonotype was counted a few times. The genes are TRBV4-1 and TRBJ2-1; D remains ambiguous. This CDR3 has 15 amino acids. V shed 4 bases and J shed 0 bases, with 10 bases lying between them. Germline V gives CDR1 MGHRA, CDR2 YSYEKL. DNA of the CDR3: TGCGCCAGCAGCCTGCAGTGGCCCTCCTACAATGAGCAGTTCTTC. Translating it yields CASSLQWPSYNEQFF.

Many counts were recorded for this clonotype. This chain joins TRBV28 and TRBJ2-7; D unclear. Trimming pared 3 bases from V and 1 base from J, leaving 19 bases between. Germline lookup yields CDR1 MDHEN and CDR2 SYDVKM. This CDR3 region has 17 residues. As DNA, the CDR3 is TGTGCCAGCAGTTTGCCGATAGAAATGGCCCTGTCCTACGAGCAGTACTTC. Its translation: CASSLPIEMALSYEQYF.

V and J are TRBV10-1 and TRBJ1-1; TRBD1 agrees at 9 bases. The CDR3 contains 15 residues. Trimming removed 7 bases from V and 6 bases from J; junction bases left unmatched: 12. In germline, CDR1 is WNHNN, CDR2 SYGVQD (reference sequence). CDR3 region: CASNPGTGRDAEAFF. CDR3 DNA sequence: TGCGCCAGCAACCCAGGGACAGGGAGGGACGCTGAAGCTTTCTTT.

The rearrangement links TRBV19 to TRBJ1-2; weak D call: TRBD1 (5 bases). Trimming stripped 7 bases from V and 6 bases from J, with 12 bases between. Germline lookup yields CDR1 LNHDA and CDR2 SQIVND (reference sequence). This CDR3 has 12 amino acids. The CDR3 DNA reads as TGTGCCAGTACGGGCAGGGCGGATGGCTACACCTTC. Translated, it gives CASTGRADGYTF.

The chain is built from TRBV6-1 and TRBJ2-2; D is uncertain. Germline values: CDR1 MNHNS, CDR2 SASEGT. V was pared by 1 base and J by 4 bases, with 10 bases between. This CDR3 has 15 residues. DNA for the CDR3: TGTGCCAGCAGTGAAGATGACTTTCCCACCGGGGAGCTGTTTTTT. Translated: CASSEDDFPTGELFF.

This clonotype was recorded at least ten times. The chain is built from TRBV20-1 and TRBJ2-7; the match to TRBD2 covers 7 bases. CDR3 length: 15 amino acids. Germline trimming cut 0 bases from V and 2 bases from J; bases unmatched to any gene: 7. Germline V gene data show CDR1 as DFQATT and CDR2 as SNEGSKA (reference sequence). The CDR3 loop reads CSARDLRGKTYEQYF. The DNA for the CDR3 is TGCAGTGCTAGAGATCTGCGGGGGAAGACCTACGAGCAGTACTTC.

The genes are TRBV10-3 and TRBJ2-2, with 10 bases identical to TRBD2. V lost 3 bases to trimming and J lost 3 bases; unmatched junction nucleotides: 7. Germline V gives CDR1 ENHRY, CDR2 SYGVKD. The CDR3 is made up of 17 amino acids. In DNA, the CDR3 is TGTGCCATCAGTGATTTAGGGCTAGCGGGAGACACCGGGGAGCTGTTTTTT. Residues: CAISDLGLAGDTGELFF.

This clonotype was recorded at least ten times. In DNA, the CDR3 is TGTGCCAGCAGGGGGGACAAGGGGTACGAGCAGTACTTC. This sequence encodes CASRGDKGYEQYF. V and J are TRBV12-3 or TRBV12-4 and TRBJ2-7, with D possibly matching TRBD1 (6 bases). Trimming took off 6 bases at V and 4 bases at J, with 13 bases between the two ends. The length of the CDR3 is 13 residues.

The chain uses TRBV4-2 and TRBJ1-3; TRBD1 matches 8 bases. Germline CDR1 is LGHNA and CDR2 is YNFKEQ. The CDR3 has 15 residues. The V segment lost 4 bases and the J segment 2 bases; nucleotides outside the gene matches: 4. As DNA, the CDR3 is TGTGCCAGCAGCCCCTCAGGGGGCGCTGGAAACACCATATATTTT. This codes for CASSPSGGAGNTIYF.

This chain uses TRBV6-1 with TRBJ2-1; 11 bases map to TRBD2. The CDR3 sequence is 15 residues long. Germline V gene data show CDR1 as MNHNS and CDR2 as SASEGT. V gave up 6 bases and J gave up 4 bases; unmatched junction bases: 5. CDR3 residues: CASRETSGVYNEQFF. The CDR3 DNA reads TGTGCCAGCAGGGAGACTAGCGGGGTTTACAATGAGCAGTTCTTC.

This clonotype was observed many times. This rearrangement joins TRBV7-6 to TRBJ2-1; 10 nucleotides agree with TRBD2. In germline, CDR1 is SGHVS, CDR2 FNYEAQ. The junction had 6 bases not matched to a gene; V was cut back by 5 bases and J by 8 bases. The CDR3 contains 14 residues. The CDR3 is CASSLRTSGDEQFF. DNA of the CDR3: TGTGCCAGCAGCCTACGGACTAGCGGAGATGAGCAGTTCTTC.

This clonotype has a count of ten or more. This chain connects TRBV6-2 or TRBV6-3 to TRBJ2-7, with D unresolved. From germline, CDR1 is MNHEY and CDR2 SVGEGT. CDR3 length equals 13 residues. The V end lost 2 bases, the J end lost 3 bases, and 8 bases lay between the germline ends. The CDR3 here is CASSYGNSYEQYF. The DNA of the CDR3 is TGTGCCAGCAGTTACGGGAATAGCTACGAGCAGTACTTC.

To note about this clonotype: A read error is possible here, since a much larger clone lies one base away. The V and J genes are TRBV6-2 or TRBV6-3 and TRBJ1-1, with TRBD1 as a possible D gene (5 bases). Germline values: CDR1 MNHEY, CDR2 SVGEGT. This CDR3 has 12 amino acids. V was clipped by 5 bases and J by 1 base, with 5 bases between them. CDR3 coding DNA: TGTGCCAGCAGTGACAGGAACACTGAAGCTTTCTTT. It is translated as CASSDRNTEAFF.

The chain carries TRBV28 and TRBJ2-3; 9 nucleotides agree with TRBD1. Unmatched junction bases numbered 23, after V lost 6 bases and J lost 7 bases. The CDR3 extends over 19 amino acids. The germline V gene has CDR1 MDHEN and CDR2 SYDVKM. DNA for the CDR3: TGTGCCAGCAGACCCGTAAGGTTCCGGGGACAGGGAAATTCAAATACGCAGTATTTT. Its translation is CASRPVRFRGQGNSNTQYF.

The table lists this clonotype with a few counts. The chain links TRBV7-6 to TRBJ2-2, with 7 positions matching TRBD1. CDR1 is SGHVS, CDR2 FNYEAQ, per germline. V was pared by 3 bases and J by 1 base, with 2 bases of the junction left unmatched. The CDR3 has 15 residues. The CDR3 spells CASSFTGVNTGELFF. DNA for the CDR3: TGTGCCAGCAGCTTTACAGGGGTGAACACCGGGGAGCTGTTTTTT.

This clonotype appeared a few times. The chain has TRBV20-1 and TRBJ2-5; D call uncertain. Deletions cut 4 bases from V and 1 base from J, with 13 bases between. CDR3 length equals 14 residues. Germline V gene lookup returns CDR1 DFQATT and CDR2 SNEGSKA (reference sequence). CDR3: CSATPGRIQETQYF. In nucleotides, the CDR3 is TGCAGTGCTACCCCTGGACGGATCCAAGAGACCCAGTACTTC.

This clonotype came up many times. V gene TRBV20-1 combines with J gene TRBJ2-5; D is undetermined. Germline CDR1 is DFQATT and CDR2 is SNEGSKA (reference sequence). CDR3 length equals 12 residues. V lost 6 bases and J lost 2, with 10 bases in between. CDR3 nucleotides: TGCAGTGCCGCAATGAATCAAGAGACCCAGTACTTC. Its protein product is CSAAMNQETQYF.